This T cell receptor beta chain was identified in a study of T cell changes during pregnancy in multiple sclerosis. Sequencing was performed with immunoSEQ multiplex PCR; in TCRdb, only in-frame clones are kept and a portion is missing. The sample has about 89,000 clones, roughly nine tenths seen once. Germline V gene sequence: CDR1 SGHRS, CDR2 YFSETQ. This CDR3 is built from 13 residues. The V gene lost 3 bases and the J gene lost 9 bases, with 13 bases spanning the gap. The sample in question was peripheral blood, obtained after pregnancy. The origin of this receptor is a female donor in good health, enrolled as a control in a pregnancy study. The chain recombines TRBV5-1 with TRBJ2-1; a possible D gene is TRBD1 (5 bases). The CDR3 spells CASSSQGTGEQFF. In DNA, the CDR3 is TGCGCCAGCAGCTCCCAGGGAACCGGTGAGCAGTTCTTC.